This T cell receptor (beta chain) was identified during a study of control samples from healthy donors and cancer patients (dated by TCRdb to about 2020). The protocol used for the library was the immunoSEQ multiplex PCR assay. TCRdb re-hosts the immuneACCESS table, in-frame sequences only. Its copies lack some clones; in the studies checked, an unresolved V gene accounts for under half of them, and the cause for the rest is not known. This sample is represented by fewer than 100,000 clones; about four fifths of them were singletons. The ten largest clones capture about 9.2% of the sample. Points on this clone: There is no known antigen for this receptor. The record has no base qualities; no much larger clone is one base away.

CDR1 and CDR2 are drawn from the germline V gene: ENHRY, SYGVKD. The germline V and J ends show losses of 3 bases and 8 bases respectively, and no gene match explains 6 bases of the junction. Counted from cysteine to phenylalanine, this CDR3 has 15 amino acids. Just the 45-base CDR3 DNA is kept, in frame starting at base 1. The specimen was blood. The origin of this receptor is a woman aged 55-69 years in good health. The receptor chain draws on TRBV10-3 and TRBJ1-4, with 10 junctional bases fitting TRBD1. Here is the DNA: TGTGCCATCAGTGATCCTCTGACAGGGGGCGAAAAACTGTTTTTT. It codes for CAISDPLTGGEKLFF.